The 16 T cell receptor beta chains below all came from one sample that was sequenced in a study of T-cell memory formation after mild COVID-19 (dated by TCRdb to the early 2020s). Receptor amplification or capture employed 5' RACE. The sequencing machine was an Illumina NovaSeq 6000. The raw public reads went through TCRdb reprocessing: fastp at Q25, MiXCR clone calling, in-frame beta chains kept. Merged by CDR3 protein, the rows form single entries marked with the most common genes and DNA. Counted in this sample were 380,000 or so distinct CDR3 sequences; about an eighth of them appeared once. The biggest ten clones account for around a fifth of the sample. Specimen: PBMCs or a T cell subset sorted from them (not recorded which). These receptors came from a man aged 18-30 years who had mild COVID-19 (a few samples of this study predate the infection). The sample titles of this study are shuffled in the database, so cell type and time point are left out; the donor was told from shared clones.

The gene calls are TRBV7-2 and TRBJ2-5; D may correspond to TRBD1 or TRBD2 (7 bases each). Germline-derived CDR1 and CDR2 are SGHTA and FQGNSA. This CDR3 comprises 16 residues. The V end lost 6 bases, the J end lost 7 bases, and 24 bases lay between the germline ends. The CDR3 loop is CASSRTGAGDRATQYF. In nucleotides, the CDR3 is TGTGCCAGCAGTCGTACAGGGGCGGGAGATCGGGCGACCCAGTACTTC. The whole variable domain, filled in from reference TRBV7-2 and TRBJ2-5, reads GAGVSQSPSNKVTEKGKDVELRCDPISGHTALYWYRQSLGQGLEFLIYFQGNSAPDKSGLPSDRFSAERTGGSVSTLTIQRTQQEDSAVYLCASSRTGAGDRATQYFGPGTRLLVL.

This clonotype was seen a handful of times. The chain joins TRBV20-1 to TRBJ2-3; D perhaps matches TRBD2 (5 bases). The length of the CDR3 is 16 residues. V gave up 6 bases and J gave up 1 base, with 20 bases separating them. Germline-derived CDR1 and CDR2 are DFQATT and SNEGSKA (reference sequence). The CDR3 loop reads CSALPVLTSGTDTQYF. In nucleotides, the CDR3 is TGCAGTGCGCTCCCGGTTCTTACTAGTGGCACAGATACGCAGTATTTT.

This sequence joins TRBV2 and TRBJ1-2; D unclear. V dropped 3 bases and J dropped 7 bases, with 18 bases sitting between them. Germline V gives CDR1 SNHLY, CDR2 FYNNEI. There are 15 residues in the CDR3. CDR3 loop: CASSEVRGEESGYTF. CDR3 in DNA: TGTGCCAGCAGTGAGGTCCGGGGAGAGGAGAGTGGCTACACCTTC.

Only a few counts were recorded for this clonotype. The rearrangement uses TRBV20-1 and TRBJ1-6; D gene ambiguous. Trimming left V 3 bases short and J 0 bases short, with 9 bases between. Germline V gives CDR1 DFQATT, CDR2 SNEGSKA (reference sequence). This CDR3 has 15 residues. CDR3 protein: CSARDGSSYNSPLHF. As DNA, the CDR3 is TGCAGTGCTAGGGACGGAAGCTCCTATAATTCACCCCTCCACTTT.

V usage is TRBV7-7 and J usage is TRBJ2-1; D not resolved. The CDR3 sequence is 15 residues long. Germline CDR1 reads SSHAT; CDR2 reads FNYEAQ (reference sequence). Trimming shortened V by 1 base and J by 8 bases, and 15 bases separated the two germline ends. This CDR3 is CASSLGITLGDEQFF. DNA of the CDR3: TGTGCCAGCAGCTTAGGGATCACGCTCGGTGATGAGCAGTTCTTC.

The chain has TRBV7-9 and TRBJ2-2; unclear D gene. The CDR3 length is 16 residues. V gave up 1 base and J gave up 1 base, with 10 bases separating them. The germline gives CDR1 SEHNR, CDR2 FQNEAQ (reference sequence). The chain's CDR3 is CASSLGSVLNTGELFF. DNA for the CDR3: TGTGCCAGCAGCTTAGGGTCCGTCCTGAACACCGGGGAGCTGTTTTTT.

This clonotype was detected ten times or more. This CDR3 is CASRRSYPGTEAFF. The CDR3 DNA follows: TGTGCCAGCCGAAGGAGTTATCCAGGGACTGAAGCTTTCTTT. J is TRBJ1-1 and V is TRBV5-5, with D perhaps TRBD1 (5 bases). The ends were cut back, 7 bases at V and 5 bases at J, with 18 bases in the middle. The CDR3 covers 14 residues. Germline V gives CDR1 SGHKS, CDR2 YYEKEE (reference sequence).

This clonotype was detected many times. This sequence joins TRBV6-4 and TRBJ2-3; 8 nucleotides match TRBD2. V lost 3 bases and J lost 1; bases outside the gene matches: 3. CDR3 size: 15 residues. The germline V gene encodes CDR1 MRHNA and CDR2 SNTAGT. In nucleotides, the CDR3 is TGTGCCAGCAGTGAGGGTAGCGGGGGCACAGATACGCAGTATTTT. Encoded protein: CASSEGSGGTDTQYF.

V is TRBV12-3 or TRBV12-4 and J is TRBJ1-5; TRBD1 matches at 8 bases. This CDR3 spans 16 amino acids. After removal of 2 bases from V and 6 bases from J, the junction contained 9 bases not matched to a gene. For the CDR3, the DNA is TGTGCCAGCAGTTTATCCCTGACAGGGGAAAGTCAGCCCCAGCATTTT. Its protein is CASSLSLTGESQPQHF.

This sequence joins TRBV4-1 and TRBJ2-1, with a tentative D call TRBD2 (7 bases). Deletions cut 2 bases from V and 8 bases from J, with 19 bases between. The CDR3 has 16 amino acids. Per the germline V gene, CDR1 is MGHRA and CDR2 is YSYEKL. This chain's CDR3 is CASSQPRGGRRDEQFF. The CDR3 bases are TGCGCCAGCAGCCAACCTAGGGGGGGGCGCAGGGATGAGCAGTTCTTC.

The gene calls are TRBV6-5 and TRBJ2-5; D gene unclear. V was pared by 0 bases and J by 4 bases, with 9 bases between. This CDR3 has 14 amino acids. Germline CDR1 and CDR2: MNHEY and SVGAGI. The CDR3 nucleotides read TGTGCCAGCAGTTACTCGGTTGTGGGAGAGACCCAGTACTTC. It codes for CASSYSVVGETQYF.

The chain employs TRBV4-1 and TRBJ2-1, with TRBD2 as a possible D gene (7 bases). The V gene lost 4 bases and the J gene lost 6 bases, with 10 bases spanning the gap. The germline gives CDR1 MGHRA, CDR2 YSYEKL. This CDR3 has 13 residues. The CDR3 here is CASSRGGFNEQFF. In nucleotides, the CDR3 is TGCGCCAGCAGCCGGGGGGGCTTCAATGAGCAGTTCTTC.

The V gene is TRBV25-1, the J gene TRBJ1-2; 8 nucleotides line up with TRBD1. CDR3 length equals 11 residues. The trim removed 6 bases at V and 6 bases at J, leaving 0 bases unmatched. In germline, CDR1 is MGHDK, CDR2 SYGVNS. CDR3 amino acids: CASSRGHGYTF. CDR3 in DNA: TGTGCCAGCAGCAGGGGGCATGGCTACACCTTC.

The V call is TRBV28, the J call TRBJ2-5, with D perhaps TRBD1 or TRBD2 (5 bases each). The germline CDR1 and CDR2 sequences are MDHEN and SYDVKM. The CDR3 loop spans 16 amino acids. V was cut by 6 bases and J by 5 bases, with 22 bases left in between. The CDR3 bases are TGTGCCAGCAGGTGGAGCAGCCGAGGGGTAAGGGAGACCCAGTACTTC. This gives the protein CASRWSSRGVRETQYF.

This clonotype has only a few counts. This chain's CDR3 is CASSPRGRGDEKLFF. In nucleotides, the CDR3 is TGTGCCAGCAGTCCTCGGGGAAGGGGGGATGAAAAACTGTTTTTT. The V gene is TRBV6-6, the J gene TRBJ1-4, with D possibly TRBD1 on 6 matching bases. CDR1 MNHNY and CDR2 SVGAGI come from the germline V gene (reference sequence). This CDR3 spans 15 amino acids. Trimming removed 5 bases from V and 6 bases from J, with 16 bases in between.

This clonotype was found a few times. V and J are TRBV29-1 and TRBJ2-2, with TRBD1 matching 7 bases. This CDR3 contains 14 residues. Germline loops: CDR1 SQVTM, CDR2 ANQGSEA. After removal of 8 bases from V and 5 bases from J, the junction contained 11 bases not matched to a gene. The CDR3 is CSSHRGRGTGELFF. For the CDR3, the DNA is TGCAGCTCCCACAGGGGAAGAGGAACCGGGGAGCTGTTTTTT.